This T cell receptor beta chain is drawn from a study of T cell responses to AZD1222 COVID-19 vaccine. Overall study findings and caveats: Donors, mostly white British, included more females; clonal diversity was possibly underestimated. Spike-specific TCR breadth and depth rose after two AZD1222 doses. Targeting of unmutated variant regions was reportedly seen in nearly half of spike-specific TCRs.

This CDR3 is built from 14 residues. V was pared by 2 bases and J by 0 bases, with 8 bases between. Germline V CDR1 and CDR2: GTSNPN, SVGIG (reference sequence). The protocol was immunoSEQ multiplex PCR, while the TCRdb copy is restricted to in-frame clones and leaves out a portion. The table has about 180,000 clones, about 90% seen once. Points on this clone: Its antigen is as yet unknown.

This sequence was found in an adult who received the AZD1222 COVID-19 vaccine. The material sequenced was peripheral blood, taken 28 days after the second AZD1222 dose. The V call is TRBV30, the J call TRBJ1-5; no clear D. The CDR3 protein is CAWSFSYSNQPQHF. CDR3 in DNA: TGTGCCTGGAGTTTTTCGTATAGCAATCAGCCCCAGCATTTT.